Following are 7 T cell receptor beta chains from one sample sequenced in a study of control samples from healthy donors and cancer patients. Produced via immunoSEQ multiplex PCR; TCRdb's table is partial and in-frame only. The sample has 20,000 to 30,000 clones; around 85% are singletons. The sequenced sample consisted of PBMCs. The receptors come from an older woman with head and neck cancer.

The CDR3 region has the DNA TGTGCCAGCACCCCTTCGAGGGGTGCCGGGGCCAACGTCCTGACTTTC. Translated: CASTPSRGAGANVLTF. The chain carries TRBV6-2 or TRBV6-3 and TRBJ2-6; D might be TRBD1 or TRBD2, each matching 5 bases. CDR1 and CDR2 (germline): MNHEY, SVGEGT. Trimming took off 7 bases at V and 4 bases at J, with 17 bases between the two ends. This CDR3 has 16 amino acids.

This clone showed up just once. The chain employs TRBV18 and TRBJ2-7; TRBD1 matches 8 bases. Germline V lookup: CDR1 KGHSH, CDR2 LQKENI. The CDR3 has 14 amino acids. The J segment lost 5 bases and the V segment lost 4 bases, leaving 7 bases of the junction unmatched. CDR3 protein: CASSRPDRGHEQYF. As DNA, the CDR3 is TGTGCCAGCTCACGACCTGACAGGGGCCACGAGCAGTACTTC.

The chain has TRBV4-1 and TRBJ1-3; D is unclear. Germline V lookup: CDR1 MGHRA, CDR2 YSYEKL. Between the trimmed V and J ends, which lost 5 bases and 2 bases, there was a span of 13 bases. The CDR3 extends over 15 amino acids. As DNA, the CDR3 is TGCGCCAGCAGCACGGACGCCCTAGCTGGAAACACCATATATTTT. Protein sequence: CASSTDALAGNTIYF.

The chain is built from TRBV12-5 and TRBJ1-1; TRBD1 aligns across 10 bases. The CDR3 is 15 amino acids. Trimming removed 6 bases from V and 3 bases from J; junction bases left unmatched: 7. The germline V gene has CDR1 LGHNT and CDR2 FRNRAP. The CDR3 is CASGRRQGADTEAFF. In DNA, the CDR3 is TGTGCTAGTGGCCGCCGACAGGGGGCGGACACTGAAGCTTTCTTT.

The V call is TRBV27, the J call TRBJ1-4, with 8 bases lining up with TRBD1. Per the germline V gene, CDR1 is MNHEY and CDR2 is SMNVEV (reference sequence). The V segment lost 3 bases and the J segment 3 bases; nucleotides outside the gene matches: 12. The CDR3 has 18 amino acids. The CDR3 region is CASSLAGGAQGPNEKLFF. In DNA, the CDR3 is TGTGCCAGCAGTTTGGCAGGGGGCGCCCAGGGTCCTAATGAAAAACTGTTTTTT.

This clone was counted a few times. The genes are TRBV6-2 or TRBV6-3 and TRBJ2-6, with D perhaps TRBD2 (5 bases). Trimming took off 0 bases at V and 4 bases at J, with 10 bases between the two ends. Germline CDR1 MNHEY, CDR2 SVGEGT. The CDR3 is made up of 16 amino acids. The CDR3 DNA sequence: TGTGCCAGCAGTTACTCAGGGAGTGCGGGGGCCAACGTCCTGACTTTC. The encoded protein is CASSYSGSAGANVLTF.

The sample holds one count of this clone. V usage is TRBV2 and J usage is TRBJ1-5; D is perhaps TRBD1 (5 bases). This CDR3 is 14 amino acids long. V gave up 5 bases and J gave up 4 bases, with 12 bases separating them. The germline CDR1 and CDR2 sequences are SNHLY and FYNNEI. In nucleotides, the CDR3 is TGTGCCAGCAGTTCCGGGACTCGGAATCAGCCCCAGCATTTT. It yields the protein CASSSGTRNQPQHF.